This T cell receptor beta chain was obtained from a study of monozygotic twins with inflammatory bowel disease. Points from the study as a whole: Sharing of clonotypes with others was lower in IBD patients than in healthy twins, and this was especially so with disease activity. Possibly reflecting limited power, no difference in repertoire similarity was found between concordant and discordant twins. The existence of one strong signal or clonotype linked to IBD lacked support.

Germline-derived CDR1 and CDR2 are SGHTA and FQGNSA. The CDR3 length is 14 residues. Comments on this clonotype: What it binds is unknown.

TCRdb reprocessed the 5' RACE reads, keeping one entry per CDR3 protein, no DNA. Its listing shows approximately 100,000 distinct CDR3 sequences. V and J are TRBV7-2 and TRBJ2-5; TCRdb names TRBD2, which stays unverified in the absence of DNA. The receptor's source is a human donor with ulcerative colitis or Crohn's disease, or a healthy co-twin of an affected twin (not recorded which). Sample: blood. CDR3 amino acids: CASTGPIYGETQYF.